Below are 20 T cell receptor beta chains sequenced from a single sample in a study of T cell clones after liver transplantation. Clones were read by immunoSEQ multiplex PCR, and TCRdb kept only the in-frame ones, dropping some. The sample consists of under 85,000 clones, 80% of them appearing once. Sequenced here: CD4+ T cells from blood, sampled 12 months after liver transplant. Every receptor here comes from a human patient who received a liver transplant. The T cells may partly be graft donor cells.

This clone was picked up a small number of times. This chain uses TRBV5-6 with TRBJ2-3, with D possibly matching TRBD2 (6 bases). The CDR3 has 14 amino acids. Germline CDR1 SGHDT, CDR2 YYEEEE. V was trimmed by 3 bases and J by 4 bases, leaving 12 bases between them. CDR3 protein: CASSSLRLADTQYF. The CDR3 DNA reads as TGTGCCAGCAGCTCCCTTAGACTAGCAGATACGCAGTATTTT.

The chain carries TRBV18 and TRBJ2-3, with D uncertain. The CDR3 extends over 13 amino acids. Per germline, CDR1 KGHSH and CDR2 LQKENI. Between the trimmed V and J ends, which lost 0 bases and 5 bases, there was a span of 6 bases. The CDR3, as DNA: TGTGCCAGCTCACCACCGTCTAGAGATACGCAGTATTTT. The encoded protein is CASSPPSRDTQYF.

This sequence joins TRBV28 and TRBJ1-1; D remains ambiguous. The germline V and J ends were trimmed by 6 bases and 1 base, with 6 bases remaining between them. In germline, CDR1 is MDHEN, CDR2 SYDVKM. CDR3 length: 12 residues. The DNA for the CDR3 is TGTGCCAGCAGGGGGTGGAACACTGAAGCTTTCTTT. Translating gives CASRGWNTEAFF.

This chain connects TRBV5-6 to TRBJ2-5, with D possibly TRBD2 on 6 matching bases. CDR1 SGHDT and CDR2 YYEEEE come from the germline V gene. Trimming shortened V by 0 bases and J by 2 bases, and 14 bases separated the two germline ends. This CDR3 comprises 16 residues. CDR3 bases: TGTGCCAGCAGCTTGGCCGGTGGGAGGAGTCAAGAGACCCAGTACTTC. It translates to CASSLAGGRSQETQYF.

This chain uses TRBV28 with TRBJ1-1; maybe TRBD1 (6 bases). Germline V CDR1 and CDR2: MDHEN, SYDVKM. The CDR3 is 14 residues long. The V gene lost 6 bases and the J gene lost 3 bases, with 14 bases spanning the gap. CDR3 bases: TGTGCCAGCAGCTCGGGGGGGCAAGACACTGAAGCTTTCTTT. Translation gives CASSSGGQDTEAFF.

This chain uses TRBV27 with TRBJ2-2, with 7 nucleotides matching TRBD1. From germline, CDR1 is MNHEY and CDR2 SMNVEV (reference sequence). V lost 6 bases, J lost 6 bases, and 19 bases stayed unmatched. The CDR3 totals 18 residues. The CDR3 spells CASSRRTTGTVLAGELFF. The CDR3 region has the DNA TGTGCCAGCAGCCGAAGAACCACCGGGACAGTCCTTGCCGGGGAGCTGTTTTTT.

The chain combines TRBV2 with TRBJ2-7, with D possibly being TRBD1 (5 bases). Germline CDR1 SNHLY, CDR2 FYNNEI. This CDR3 region has 15 residues. Trimming removed 0 bases from V and 1 base from J, with 10 bases in between. The CDR3 sequence: CASSEAGKGSYEQYF. CDR3 DNA sequence: TGTGCCAGCAGTGAAGCTGGGAAGGGGTCCTACGAGCAGTACTTC.

The CDR3 loop is CASTRGVGDTEAFF. In nucleotides, the CDR3 is TGTGCCAGCACCCGAGGGGTGGGTGACACTGAAGCTTTCTTT. The gene calls are TRBV6-1 and TRBJ1-1, with a weak D call TRBD1 (5 bases). CDR1 is MNHNS and CDR2 is SASEGT in the germline V gene. The CDR3 runs 14 residues. V shed 7 bases and J shed 3 bases, with 15 bases lying between them.

The V call is TRBV15, the J call TRBJ2-5; D remains unclear. Germline V gene data show CDR1 as LNHNV and CDR2 as YYDKDF (reference sequence). The CDR3 loop spans 16 amino acids. The V gene lost 0 bases and the J gene lost 5 bases, with 16 bases spanning the gap. CDR3 protein: CATSRDRTVTGETQYF. The CDR3 DNA is TGTGCCACCAGCAGAGACCGGACGGTCACCGGGGAGACCCAGTACTTC.

The chain recombines TRBV28 with TRBJ2-7; D ambiguous. The CDR3 is 16 amino acids. Germline V gene sequence: CDR1 MDHEN, CDR2 SYDVKM. Trimming shortened V by 7 bases and J by 9 bases, and 28 bases separated the two germline ends. The CDR3 protein is CASIHSTGPGVSGQYF. Written as DNA, the CDR3 is TGTGCCAGCATTCACTCAACCGGGCCTGGGGTTAGTGGGCAGTACTTC.

V usage is TRBV28 and J usage is TRBJ2-3; 9 bases line up with TRBD2. This CDR3 is 15 amino acids long. Germline trimming cut 4 bases from V and 4 bases from J; bases unmatched to any gene: 6. Germline CDR1 reads MDHEN; CDR2 reads SYDVKM. This CDR3 reads CASSSPAGGADTQYF. The DNA for the CDR3 is TGTGCCAGCAGTTCCCCGGCGGGAGGGGCAGATACGCAGTATTTT.

This CDR3 is CASSRTDQETQYF. CDR3 coding DNA: TGTGCCAGCTCCCGGACGGATCAAGAGACCCAGTACTTC. This chain links TRBV18 with TRBJ2-5; D not resolved. The CDR3 has 13 amino acids. CDR1 is KGHSH and CDR2 is LQKENI in the germline V gene. V gave up 6 bases and J gave up 2 bases, with 10 bases separating them.

The chain recombines TRBV27 with TRBJ2-1; the match to TRBD2 covers 11 bases. This CDR3 spans 19 amino acids. V shed 3 bases and J 1 base; nucleotides not matched to a gene: 11. The germline gives CDR1 MNHEY, CDR2 SMNVEV (reference sequence). CDR3 bases: TGTGCCAGCAGTTTTAGGACTAGCGGGTATAGGATTTCCTACAATGAGCAGTTCTTC. This codes for CASSFRTSGYRISYNEQFF.

The chain employs TRBV28 and TRBJ2-2; maybe TRBD1 (6 bases). The CDR3 loop spans 12 amino acids. CDR1 and CDR2 (germline): MDHEN, SYDVKM. With 10 bases removed from V and 4 bases from J, the gap between germline ends came to 10 bases. The CDR3 loop reads CATDSLTGELFF. CDR3 DNA: TGTGCCACGGACAGTCTCACCGGGGAGCTGTTTTTT.

The V and J genes are TRBV6-5 and TRBJ2-7, with 10 bases that match TRBD2. The CDR3 covers 15 residues. The germline gives CDR1 MNHEY, CDR2 SVGAGI. Germline trimming cut 5 bases from V and 3 bases from J; bases unmatched to any gene: 7. The DNA for the CDR3 is TGTGCCAGCAGTGGATCCGGGACTAGCGTCTACGAGCAGTACTTC. Its translation: CASSGSGTSVYEQYF.

This clone was observed once. The chain combines TRBV4-3 with TRBJ2-5, with a weak D call TRBD1 (5 bases). The CDR3 is 13 amino acids. Germline loops: CDR1 LGHNA, CDR2 YSLEER. The V end lost 3 bases, the J end lost 6 bases, and 11 bases lay between the germline ends. This CDR3 is CASSQARAKTQYF. The CDR3 DNA is TGCGCCAGCAGCCAGGCCAGGGCGAAGACCCAGTACTTC.

This clone has only one observation. The rearrangement joins TRBV7-8 to TRBJ2-3; D uncertain. Germline V gene lookup returns CDR1 SGHVS and CDR2 FQNEAQ. V lost 2 bases and J 7 bases, leaving 13 bases between the germline ends. The CDR3 is 14 residues long. CDR3 in DNA: TGTGCCAGCAGCTTATCGCGGCGGTCCAATACGCAGTATTTT. Translation gives CASSLSRRSNTQYF.

This clone has a handful of counts. Here the CDR3 reads CASSVAPGTGMSSGNTIYF. The DNA of the CDR3 is TGTGCCAGCAGCGTAGCCCCCGGGACAGGGATGAGCTCTGGAAACACCATATATTTT. This sequence joins TRBV9 and TRBJ1-3; 9 positions match TRBD1. J lost 0 bases, V lost 0 bases, and 10 bases had no gene match. The CDR3 totals 19 residues. The germline V gene has CDR1 SGDLS and CDR2 YYNGEE.

The chain combines TRBV18 with TRBJ2-3; 9 bases are shared with TRBD2. This CDR3 spans 17 amino acids. The germline V gene encodes CDR1 KGHSH and CDR2 LQKENI. V gave up 3 bases and J gave up 4 bases; unmatched junction bases: 11. CDR3 sequence: CASSPLRRSGSSDTQYF. In nucleotides, the CDR3 is TGTGCCAGCTCACCCTTAAGACGTAGCGGGAGTTCAGATACGCAGTATTTT.

The V and J genes are TRBV11-2 and TRBJ2-1; TRBD2 aligns across 9 bases. Germline V CDR1 and CDR2: SGHAT, FQNNGV. The CDR3 totals 17 residues. V was clipped by 5 bases and J by 10 bases; unmatched bases: 18. The CDR3 reads CASSPIVGTSLPHEQFF. The CDR3 DNA follows: TGTGCCAGCAGCCCAATCGTCGGGACTAGCCTGCCCCACGAGCAGTTCTTC.